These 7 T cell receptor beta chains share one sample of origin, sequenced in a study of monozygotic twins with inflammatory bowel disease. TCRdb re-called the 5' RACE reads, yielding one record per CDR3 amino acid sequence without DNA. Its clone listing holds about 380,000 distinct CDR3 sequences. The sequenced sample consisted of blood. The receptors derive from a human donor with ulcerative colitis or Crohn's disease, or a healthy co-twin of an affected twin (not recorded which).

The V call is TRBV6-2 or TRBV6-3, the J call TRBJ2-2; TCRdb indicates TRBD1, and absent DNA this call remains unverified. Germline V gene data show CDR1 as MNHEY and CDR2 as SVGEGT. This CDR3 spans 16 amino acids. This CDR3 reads CASSFTDRVATGELFF.

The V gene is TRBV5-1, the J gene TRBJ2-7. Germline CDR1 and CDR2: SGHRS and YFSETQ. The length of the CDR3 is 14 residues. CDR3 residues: CASSLTTNSYEQYF.

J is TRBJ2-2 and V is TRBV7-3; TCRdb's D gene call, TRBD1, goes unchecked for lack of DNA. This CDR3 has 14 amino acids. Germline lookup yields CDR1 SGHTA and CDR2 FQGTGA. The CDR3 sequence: CASSLRQGIGELFF. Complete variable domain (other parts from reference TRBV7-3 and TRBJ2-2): GAGVSQTPSNKVTEKGKYVELRCDPISGHTALYWYRQSLGQGPEFLIYFQGTGAADDSGLPNDRFFAVRPEGSVSTLKIQRTERGDSAVYLCASSLRQGIGELFFGEGSRLTVL.

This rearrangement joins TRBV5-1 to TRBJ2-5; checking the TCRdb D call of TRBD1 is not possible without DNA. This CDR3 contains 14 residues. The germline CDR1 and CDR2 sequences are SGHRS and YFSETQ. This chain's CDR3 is CASSHGTAQETQYF.

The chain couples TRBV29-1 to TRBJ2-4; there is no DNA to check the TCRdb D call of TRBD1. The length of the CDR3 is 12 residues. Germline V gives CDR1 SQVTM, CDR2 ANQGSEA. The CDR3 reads CSATGGSDIQYF.

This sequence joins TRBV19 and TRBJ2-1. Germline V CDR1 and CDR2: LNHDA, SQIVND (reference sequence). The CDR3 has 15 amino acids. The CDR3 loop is CASSIGKRSYNEQLF.

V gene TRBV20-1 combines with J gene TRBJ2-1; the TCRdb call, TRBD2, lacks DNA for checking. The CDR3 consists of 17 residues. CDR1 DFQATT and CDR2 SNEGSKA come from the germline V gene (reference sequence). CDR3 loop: CSARSGSGDLSYNEQFF.